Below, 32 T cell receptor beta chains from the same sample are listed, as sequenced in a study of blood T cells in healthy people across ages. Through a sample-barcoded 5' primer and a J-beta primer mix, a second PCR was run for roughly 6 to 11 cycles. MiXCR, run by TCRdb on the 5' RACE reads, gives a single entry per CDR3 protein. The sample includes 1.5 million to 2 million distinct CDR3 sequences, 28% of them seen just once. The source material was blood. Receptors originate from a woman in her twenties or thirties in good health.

The CDR3 reads CASSQSGTSGQETQYF. The DNA of the CDR3 is TGTGCCAGCAGCCAATCCGGGACTAGCGGCCAAGAGACCCAGTACTTC. The chain is built from TRBV4-2 and TRBJ2-5; TRBD2 agrees at 11 bases. Germline lookup yields CDR1 LGHNA and CDR2 YNFKEQ. This CDR3 contains 16 residues. V trimming: 2 bases; J trimming: 1 base; junction bases outside the gene matches: 3.

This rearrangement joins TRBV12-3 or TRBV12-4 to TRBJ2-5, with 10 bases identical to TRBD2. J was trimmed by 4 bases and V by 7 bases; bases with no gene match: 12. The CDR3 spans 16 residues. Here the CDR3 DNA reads TGTGCCAGCACCCTCCTTAGCGGGGGGCAGGGAGAGACCCAGTACTTC. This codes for CASTLLSGGQGETQYF.

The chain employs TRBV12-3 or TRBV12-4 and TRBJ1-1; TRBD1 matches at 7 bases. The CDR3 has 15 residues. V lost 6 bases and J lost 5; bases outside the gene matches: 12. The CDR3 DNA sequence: TGTGCCAGCAGCCGACAGGGTACGGGTAAGACTGAAGCTTTCTTT. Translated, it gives CASSRQGTGKTEAFF.

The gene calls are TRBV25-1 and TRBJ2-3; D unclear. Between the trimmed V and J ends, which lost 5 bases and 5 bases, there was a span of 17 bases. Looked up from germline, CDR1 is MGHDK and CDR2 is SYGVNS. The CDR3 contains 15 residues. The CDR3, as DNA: TGTGCCAGCAGTCTCGTTAGTCGGGCAGGAGATACGCAGTATTTT. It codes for CASSLVSRAGDTQYF.

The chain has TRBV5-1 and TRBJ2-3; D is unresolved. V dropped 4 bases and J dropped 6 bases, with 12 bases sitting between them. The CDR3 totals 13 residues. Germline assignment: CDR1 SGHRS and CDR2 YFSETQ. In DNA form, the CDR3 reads TGCGCCAGCAGCCACCGGCTGGGGGATACGCAGTATTTT. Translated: CASSHRLGDTQYF.

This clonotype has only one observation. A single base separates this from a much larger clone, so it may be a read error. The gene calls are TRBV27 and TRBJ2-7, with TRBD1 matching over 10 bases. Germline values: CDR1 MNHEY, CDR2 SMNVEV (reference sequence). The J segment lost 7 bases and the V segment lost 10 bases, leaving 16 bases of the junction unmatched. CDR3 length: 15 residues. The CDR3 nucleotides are TGTGCCAACACCATGACAGGGGGCATGATTAGGGAGCAGTACTTC. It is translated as CANTMTGGMIREQYF.

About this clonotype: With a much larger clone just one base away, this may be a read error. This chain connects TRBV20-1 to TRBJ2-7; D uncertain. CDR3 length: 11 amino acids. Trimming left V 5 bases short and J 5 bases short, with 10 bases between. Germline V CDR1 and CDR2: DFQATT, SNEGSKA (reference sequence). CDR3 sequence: CSAPDCNEQYF. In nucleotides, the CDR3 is TGCAGTGCTCCCGACTGCAACGAGCAGTACTTC.

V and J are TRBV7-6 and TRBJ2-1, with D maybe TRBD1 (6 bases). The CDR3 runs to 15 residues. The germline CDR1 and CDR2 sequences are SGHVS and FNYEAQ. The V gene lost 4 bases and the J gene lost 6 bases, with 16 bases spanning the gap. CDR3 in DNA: TGTGCCAGCAGCTCACCTCTCCGACAGGCCAATGAGCAGTTCTTC. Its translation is CASSSPLRQANEQFF.

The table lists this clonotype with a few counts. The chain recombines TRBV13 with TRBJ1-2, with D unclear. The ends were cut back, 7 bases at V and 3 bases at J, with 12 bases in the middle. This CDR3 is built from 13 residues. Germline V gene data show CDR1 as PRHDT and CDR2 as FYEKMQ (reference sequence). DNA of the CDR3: TGTGCCAGCAAGGACGGCAACGACTATGGCTACACCTTC. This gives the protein CASKDGNDYGYTF. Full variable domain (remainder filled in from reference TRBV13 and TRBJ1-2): AAGVIQSPRHLIKEKRETATLKCYPIPRHDTVYWYQQGPGQDPQFLISFYEKMQSDKGSIPDRFSAQQFSDYHSELNMSSLELGDSALYFCASKDGNDYGYTFGSGTRLTVV.

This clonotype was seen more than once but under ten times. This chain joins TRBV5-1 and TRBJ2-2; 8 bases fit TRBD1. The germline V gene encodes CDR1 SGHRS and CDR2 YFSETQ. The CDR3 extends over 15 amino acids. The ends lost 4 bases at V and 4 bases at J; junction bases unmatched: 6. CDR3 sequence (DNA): TGCGCCAGCAGCCCAGGACAGGGCCTCACCGGGGAGCTGTTTTTT. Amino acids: CASSPGQGLTGELFF.

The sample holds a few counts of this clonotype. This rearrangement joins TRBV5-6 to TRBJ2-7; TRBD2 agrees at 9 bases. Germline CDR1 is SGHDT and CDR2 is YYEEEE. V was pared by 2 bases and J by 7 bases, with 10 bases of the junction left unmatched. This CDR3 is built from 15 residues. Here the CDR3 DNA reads TGTGCCAGCAGCTTAAGCGGGGGGCTGCGGAGGGAGCAGTACTTC. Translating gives CASSLSGGLRREQYF.

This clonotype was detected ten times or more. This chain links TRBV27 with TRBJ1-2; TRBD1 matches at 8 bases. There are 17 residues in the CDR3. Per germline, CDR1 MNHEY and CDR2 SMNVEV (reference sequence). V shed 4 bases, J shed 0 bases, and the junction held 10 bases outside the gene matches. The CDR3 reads CASSSAGTGDANYGYTF. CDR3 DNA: TGTGCCAGCAGTTCAGCCGGGACAGGCGATGCTAACTATGGCTACACCTTC.

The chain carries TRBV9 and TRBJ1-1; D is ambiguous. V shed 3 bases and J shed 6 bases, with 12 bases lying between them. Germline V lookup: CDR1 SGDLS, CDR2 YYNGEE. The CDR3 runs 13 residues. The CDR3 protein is CASSGIPQSEAFF. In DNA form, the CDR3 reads TGTGCCAGCAGCGGAATTCCACAGTCTGAAGCTTTCTTT. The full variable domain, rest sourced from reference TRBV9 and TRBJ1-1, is DSGVTQTPKHLITATGQRVTLRCSPRSGDLSVYWYQQSLDQGLQFLIQYYNGEERAKGNILERFSAQQFPDLHSELNLSSLELGDSALYFCASSGIPQSEAFFGQGTRLTVV.

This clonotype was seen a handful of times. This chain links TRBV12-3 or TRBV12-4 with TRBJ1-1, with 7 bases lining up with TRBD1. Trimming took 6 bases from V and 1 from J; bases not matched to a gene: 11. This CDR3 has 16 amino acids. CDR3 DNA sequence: TGTGCCAGCAGGCGATCGGAGGGGGCGCCGAACACTGAAGCTTTCTTT. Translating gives CASRRSEGAPNTEAFF.

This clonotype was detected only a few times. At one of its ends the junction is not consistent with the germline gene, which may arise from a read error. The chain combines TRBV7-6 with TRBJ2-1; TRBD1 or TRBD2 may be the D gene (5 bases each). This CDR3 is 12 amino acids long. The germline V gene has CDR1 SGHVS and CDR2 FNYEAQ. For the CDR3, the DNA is TGTGCCAGCAGCTTAGCGGGGGATGATCAGTTCTTC. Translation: CASSLAGDDQFF.

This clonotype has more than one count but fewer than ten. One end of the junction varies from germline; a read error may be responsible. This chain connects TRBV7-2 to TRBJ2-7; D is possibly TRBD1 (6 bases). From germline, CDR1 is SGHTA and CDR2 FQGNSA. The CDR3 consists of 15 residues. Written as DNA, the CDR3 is TGTGCCGGCAGCTTAGGTCCAGGGGTGATCTACGAGCAGTACTTC. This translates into CAGSLGPGVIYEQYF.

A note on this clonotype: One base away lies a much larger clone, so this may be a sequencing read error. The CDR3 region is CASGQGTGGIETQYF. The CDR3 region has the DNA TGTGCCAGCGGCCAAGGGACAGGGGGAATAGAGACCCAGTACTTC. This chain links TRBV7-2 with TRBJ2-7; TRBD1 aligns across 11 bases. The J call may be mistaken, given a closer DNA end match to TRBJ2-5. Germline CDR1 is SGHTA and CDR2 is FQGNSA. This CDR3 spans 15 amino acids.

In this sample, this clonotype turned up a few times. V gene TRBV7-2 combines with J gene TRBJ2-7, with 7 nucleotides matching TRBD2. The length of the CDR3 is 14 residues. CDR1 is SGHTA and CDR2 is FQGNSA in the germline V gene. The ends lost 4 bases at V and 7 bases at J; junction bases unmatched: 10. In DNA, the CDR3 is TGTGCCAGCAGCTACGACGCCATCGGGGGGGAGCAGTACTTC. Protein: CASSYDAIGGEQYF.

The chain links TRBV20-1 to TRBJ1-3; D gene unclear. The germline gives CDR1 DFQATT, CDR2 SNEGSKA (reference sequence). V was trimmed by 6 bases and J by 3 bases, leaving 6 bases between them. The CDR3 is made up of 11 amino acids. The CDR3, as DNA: TGCAGTGCACCATATGGAAACACCATATATTTT. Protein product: CSAPYGNTIYF.

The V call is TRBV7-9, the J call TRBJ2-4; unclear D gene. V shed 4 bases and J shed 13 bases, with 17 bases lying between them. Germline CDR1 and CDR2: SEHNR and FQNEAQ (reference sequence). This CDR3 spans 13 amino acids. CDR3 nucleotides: TGTGCCAGCAGCTCCAGAACGCACGTTGAGCAGTACTTC. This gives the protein CASSSRTHVEQYF.

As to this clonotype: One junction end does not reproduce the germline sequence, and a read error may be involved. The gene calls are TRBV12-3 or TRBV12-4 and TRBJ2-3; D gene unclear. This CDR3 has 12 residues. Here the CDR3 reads CASSLLTDAQYF. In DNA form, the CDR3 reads TGTGCCAGCAGTCTTTTAACAGATGCGCAGTATTTT.

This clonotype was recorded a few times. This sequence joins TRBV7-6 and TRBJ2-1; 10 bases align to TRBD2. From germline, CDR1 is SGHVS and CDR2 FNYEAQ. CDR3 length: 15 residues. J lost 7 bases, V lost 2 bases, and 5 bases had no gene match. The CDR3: CASSLYLAGENEQFF. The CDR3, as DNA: TGTGCCAGCAGCTTATACCTAGCGGGGGAGAATGAGCAGTTCTTC. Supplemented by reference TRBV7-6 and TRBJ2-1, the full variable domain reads GAGVSQSPRYKVTKRGQDVALRCDPISGHVSLYWYRQALGQGPEFLTYFNYEAQQDKSGLPNDRFSAERPEGSISTLTIQRTEQRDSAMYRCASSLYLAGENEQFFGPGTRLTVL.

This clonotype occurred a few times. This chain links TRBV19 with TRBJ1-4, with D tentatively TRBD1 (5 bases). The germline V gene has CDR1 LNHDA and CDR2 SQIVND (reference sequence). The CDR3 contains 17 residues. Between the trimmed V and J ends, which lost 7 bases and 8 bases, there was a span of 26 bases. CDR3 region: CASNGRDQGPAREKLFF. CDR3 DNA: TGTGCCAGTAACGGGAGGGACCAAGGGCCGGCCAGGGAAAAACTGTTTTTT.

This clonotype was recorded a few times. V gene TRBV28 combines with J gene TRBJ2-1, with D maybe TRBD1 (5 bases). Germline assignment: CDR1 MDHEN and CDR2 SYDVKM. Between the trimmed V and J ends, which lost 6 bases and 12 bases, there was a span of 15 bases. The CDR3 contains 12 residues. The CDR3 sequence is CASSLRGGLQFF. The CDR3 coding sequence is TGTGCCAGCAGCTTAAGGGGCGGTCTGCAGTTCTTC. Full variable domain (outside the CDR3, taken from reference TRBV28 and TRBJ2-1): DVKVTQSSRYLVKRTGEKVFLECVQDMDHENMFWYRQDPGLGLRLIYFSYDVKMKEKGDIPEGYSVSREKKERFSLILESASTNQTSMYLCASSLRGGLQFFGPGTRLTVL.

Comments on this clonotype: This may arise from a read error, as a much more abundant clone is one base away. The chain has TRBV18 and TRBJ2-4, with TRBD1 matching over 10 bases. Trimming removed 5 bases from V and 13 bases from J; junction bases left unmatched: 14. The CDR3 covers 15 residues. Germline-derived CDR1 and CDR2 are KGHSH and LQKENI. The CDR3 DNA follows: TGTGCCAGCTCAACCCGGGACAGGGGTTCCTACAAGCAGTACTTC. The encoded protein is CASSTRDRGSYKQYF.

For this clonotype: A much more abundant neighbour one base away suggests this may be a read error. The CDR3 sequence is CATNRDSEDEQYF. CDR3 bases: TGTGCCACCAACAGAGATTCAGAGGACGAGCAGTACTTC. This sequence joins TRBV15 and TRBJ2-7; D unclear. This CDR3 spans 13 amino acids. Germline assignment: CDR1 LNHNV and CDR2 YYDKDF (reference sequence).

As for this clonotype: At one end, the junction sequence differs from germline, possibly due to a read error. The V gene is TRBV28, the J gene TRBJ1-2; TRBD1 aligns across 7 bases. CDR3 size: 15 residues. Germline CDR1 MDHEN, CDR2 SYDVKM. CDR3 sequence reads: CASSPGQRLNYDYTF. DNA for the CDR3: TGTGCCAGCAGTCCGGGACAGCGACTTAACTATGACTACACCTTC.

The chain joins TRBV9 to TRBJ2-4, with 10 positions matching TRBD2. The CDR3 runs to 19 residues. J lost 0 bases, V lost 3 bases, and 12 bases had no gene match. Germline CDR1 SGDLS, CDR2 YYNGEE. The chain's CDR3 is CASSDSQREGTLAKNIQYF. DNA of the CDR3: TGTGCCAGCAGCGACTCTCAGCGGGAGGGCACTTTAGCCAAAAACATTCAGTACTTC.

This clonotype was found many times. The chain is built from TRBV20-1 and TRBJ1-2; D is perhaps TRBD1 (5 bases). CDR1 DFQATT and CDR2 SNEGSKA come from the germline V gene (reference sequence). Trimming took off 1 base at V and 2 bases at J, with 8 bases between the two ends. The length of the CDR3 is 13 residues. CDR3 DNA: TGCAGTGCTAGAGCTGACAGAAACTATGGCTACACCTTC. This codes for CSARADRNYGYTF.

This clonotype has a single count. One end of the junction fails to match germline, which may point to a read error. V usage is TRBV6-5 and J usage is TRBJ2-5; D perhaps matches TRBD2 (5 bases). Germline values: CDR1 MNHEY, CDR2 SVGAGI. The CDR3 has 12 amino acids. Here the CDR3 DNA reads TGTGTCAGCAGTACGGGGAGAAGGACCCAGTACTTC. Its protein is CVSSTGRRTQYF.

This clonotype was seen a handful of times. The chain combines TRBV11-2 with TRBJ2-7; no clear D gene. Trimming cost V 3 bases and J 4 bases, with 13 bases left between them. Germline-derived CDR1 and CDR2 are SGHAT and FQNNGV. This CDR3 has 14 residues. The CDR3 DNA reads TGTGCCAGCAGCTTCCCAGACCCTGGGTACGAGCAGTACTTC. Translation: CASSFPDPGYEQYF.

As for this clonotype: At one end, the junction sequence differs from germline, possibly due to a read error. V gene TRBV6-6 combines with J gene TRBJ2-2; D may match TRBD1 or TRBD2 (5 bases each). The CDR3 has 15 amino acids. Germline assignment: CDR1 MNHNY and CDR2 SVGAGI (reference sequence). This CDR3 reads CASSYEGTVTGEPFF. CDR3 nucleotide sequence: TGTGCCAGCAGTTACGAGGGGACGGTGACCGGGGAGCCGTTTTTT.